This TCR beta chain is drawn from a study of control samples from healthy donors and cancer patients. The CDR3 is 13 residues long. Germline assignment: CDR1 SGHAT and CDR2 FQNNGV. Trimming pared 5 bases from V and 5 bases from J, leaving 10 bases between. Profiled with immunoSEQ multiplex PCR; TCRdb holds only in-frame clones, not every one. The sample contains around 84,000 clones, 75% to 85% of which appear only once. This clone was detected only a few times. The chain couples TRBV11-2 to TRBJ2-4, with no clear D. The clonotype comes from a man aged 55 to 70 with head and neck cancer. The material sequenced was PBMCs. DNA for the CDR3: TGTGCCAGCAGCACCCGGTGGGAAAACATTCAGTACTTC. It yields the protein CASSTRWENIQYF.